Presented here are 8 T cell receptor beta chains from one specimen sequenced in a study of technical replicates of blood from a handful of donors. Sequencing used immunoSEQ multiplex PCR; TCRdb keeps in-frame clones, though not all of them. The repertoire has over 55,000 clones, 87% of them found once; the top ten carry roughly 5.6%. Sequencing was done on a sample of PBMCs. Every receptor here comes from a human donor in good health. Some clones in this sample may be carry-over from other donors' samples.

The genes are TRBV6-1 and TRBJ1-2; TRBD1 matches 7 bases. The V and J ends lost 7 bases and 4 bases, in that order; junction bases with no gene match: 9. CDR3 length: 14 residues. Germline V gene lookup returns CDR1 MNHNS and CDR2 SASEGT. The CDR3 bases are TGTGCCAGCACACCACAGGGGATCACCTATGGCTACACCTTC. This sequence encodes CASTPQGITYGYTF.

The chain joins TRBV6-5 to TRBJ2-1; possible D gene TRBD1, 5 bases. Trimming cost V 0 bases and J 5 bases, with 11 bases left between them. The CDR3 has 15 amino acids. In germline, CDR1 is MNHEY, CDR2 SVGAGI. The CDR3 sequence is CASSYSRGRNNEQFF. The CDR3 nucleotides are TGTGCCAGCAGTTACTCAAGGGGCCGCAACAATGAGCAGTTCTTC.

The chain is built from TRBV6-5 and TRBJ2-7; D not certain. The CDR3 length is 14 residues. Germline V gene data show CDR1 as MNHEY and CDR2 as SVGAGI. Trimming shortened V by 6 bases and J by 0 bases, and 12 bases separated the two germline ends. This CDR3 is CASRSSDSSYEQYF. In DNA form, the CDR3 reads TGTGCCAGCAGGTCGAGTGATAGCTCCTACGAGCAGTACTTC.

This clone has only one observation. V is TRBV23-1 and J is TRBJ1-1; no definite D call. TRBV23-1 is identified as an open reading frame with a role that is uncertain. V lost 11 bases to trimming and J lost 1 base, with 17 bases between them. CDR3 length equals 14 residues. The CDR3 DNA reads as TGCGCCCGTAACCTGACTCGAGGGAACACTGAAGCTTTCTTT. It translates to CARNLTRGNTEAFF.

The chain recombines TRBV20-1 with TRBJ1-1, with D uncertain. V was clipped by 5 bases and J by 0 bases, with 4 bases between them. Germline loops: CDR1 DFQATT, CDR2 SNEGSKA (reference sequence). The CDR3 runs to 11 residues. The CDR3 sequence: CSARVNTEAFF. The CDR3 nucleotides are TGCAGTGCTCGGGTGAACACTGAAGCTTTCTTT.

This rearrangement joins TRBV4-1 to TRBJ1-2; TRBD1 matches at 8 bases. This CDR3 region has 13 residues. Germline CDR1 and CDR2: MGHRA and YSYEKL. J was trimmed by 8 bases and V by 3 bases; bases with no gene match: 5. The CDR3 DNA reads TGCGCCAGCAGCCAGGGAGACAGGGGAGGCTACACCTTC. Translating gives CASSQGDRGGYTF.

This clone was detected only once. The CDR3 DNA reads TGTGCCAGCAGCGCCCCCGGACTAGCAGATAACAATGAGCAGTTCTTC. Translating it yields CASSAPGLADNNEQFF. The rearrangement uses TRBV7-9 and TRBJ2-1; 8 bases align to TRBD2. V lost 5 bases, J lost 5 bases, and 11 bases stayed unmatched. The CDR3 consists of 16 residues. Germline assignment: CDR1 SEHNR and CDR2 FQNEAQ (reference sequence). Using reference TRBV7-9 and TRBJ2-1 for the parts outside the CDR3, the full variable domain is DTGVSQNPRHKITKRGQNVTFRCDPISEHNRLYWYRQTLGQGPEFLTYFQNEAQLEKSRLLSDRFSAERPKGSFSTLEIQRTEQGDSAMYLCASSAPGLADNNEQFFGPGTRLTVL.

This rearrangement joins TRBV5-4 to TRBJ2-7; 7 bases align to TRBD1. Germline-derived CDR1 and CDR2 are SGHNT and YYREEE (reference sequence). The CDR3 contains 12 residues. For the CDR3, the DNA is TGTGCTTTATCGACAGGGCCCTCCGAGCAGTACTTC. This codes for CALSTGPSEQYF.